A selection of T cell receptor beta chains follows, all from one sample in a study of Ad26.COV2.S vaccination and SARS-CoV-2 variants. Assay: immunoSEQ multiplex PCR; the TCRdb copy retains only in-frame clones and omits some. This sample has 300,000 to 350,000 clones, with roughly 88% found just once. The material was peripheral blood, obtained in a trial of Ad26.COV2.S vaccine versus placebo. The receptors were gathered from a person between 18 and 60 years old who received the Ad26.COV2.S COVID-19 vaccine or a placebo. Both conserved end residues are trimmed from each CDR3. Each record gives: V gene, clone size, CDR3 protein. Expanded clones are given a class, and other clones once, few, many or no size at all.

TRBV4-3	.	ASSQPREYGGYT
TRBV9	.	ASSARLAGGIN
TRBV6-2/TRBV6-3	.	ASSPQIPDTQY
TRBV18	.	ASSPGTGSLDGYT
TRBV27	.	ASSLGTNYGYT
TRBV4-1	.	ASSQENRHNSIKSYEQY
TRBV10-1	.	ASSDSAGGTDTQY
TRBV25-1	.	ASSEFEGARYEQY
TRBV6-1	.	ASSEGRGGSKNIQY
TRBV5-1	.	ASVGQPNTEAF
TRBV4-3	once	ASSQDGLNPGLAGGNEQF
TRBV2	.	ASSQDTDNEKLF
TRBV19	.	ASSIGSPGANVLT
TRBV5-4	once	ASSSVGGVDTQY
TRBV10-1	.	ASRETVYTEAF
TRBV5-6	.	ASSSSFDRAELF
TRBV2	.	ASRSEGPSEKLF
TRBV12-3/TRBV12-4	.	ASTLKAVGGYT
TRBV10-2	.	ASKGRDYGYT
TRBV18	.	ASSPSSGRASSTGELF
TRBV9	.	ASSGQVKGQF
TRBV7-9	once	ASSLISGAATLTQY
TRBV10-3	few	AIGWREGPQETQY
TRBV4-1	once	ASSPLGTENEKLF
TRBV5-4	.	ASSEPGRDTQY
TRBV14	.	ASSFDRGGKF
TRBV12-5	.	ASGFSGPQH
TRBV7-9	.	ASSKGQGAYGYT
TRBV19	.	ASSIIGLDSRPSYGYT
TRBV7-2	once	ASSPRQQGFDEAF
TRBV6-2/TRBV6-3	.	ASSHPVDRGTNYGYT
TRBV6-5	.	ASSRQGSLTNTIY
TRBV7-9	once	ASSPSRGNYGYT
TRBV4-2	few	ASSQEGQANYGYT
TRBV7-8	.	ASSSRTPNNEKLF